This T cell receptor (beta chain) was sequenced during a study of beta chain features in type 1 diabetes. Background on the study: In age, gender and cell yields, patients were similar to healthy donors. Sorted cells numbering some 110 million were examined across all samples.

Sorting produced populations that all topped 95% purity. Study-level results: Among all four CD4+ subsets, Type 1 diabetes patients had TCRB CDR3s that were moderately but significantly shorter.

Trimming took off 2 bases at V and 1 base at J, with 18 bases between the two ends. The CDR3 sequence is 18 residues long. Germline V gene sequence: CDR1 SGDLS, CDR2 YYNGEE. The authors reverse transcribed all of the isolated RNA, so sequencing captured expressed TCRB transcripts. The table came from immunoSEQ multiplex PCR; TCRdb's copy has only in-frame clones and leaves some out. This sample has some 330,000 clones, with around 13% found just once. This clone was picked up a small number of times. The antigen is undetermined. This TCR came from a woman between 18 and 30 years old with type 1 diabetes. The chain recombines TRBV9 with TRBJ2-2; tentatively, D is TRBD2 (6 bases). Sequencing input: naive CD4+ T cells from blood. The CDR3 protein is CASSVHPIGTLNTGELFF. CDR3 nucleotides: TGTGCCAGCAGCGTTCATCCGATCGGGACTTTGAACACCGGGGAGCTGTTTTTT. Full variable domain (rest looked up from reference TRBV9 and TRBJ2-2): DSGVTQTPKHLITATGQRVTLRCSPRSGDLSVYWYQQSLDQGLQFLIQYYNGEERAKGNILERFSAQQFPDLHSELNLSSLELGDSALYFCASSVHPIGTLNTGELFFGEGSRLTVL.